This T cell receptor (beta chain) appears in the sequencing data of a study of Ad26.COV2.S vaccination and SARS-CoV-2 variants. Study details: Ad26.COV2.S, an intramuscular injection, was given once or twice 56 days apart.

This sample's treatment: about 20 received Ad26.COV2.S at low or high dose, single or two shots; 5 received placebo; per-sample allocation not given. Repertoires come from day 63 after the first vaccine or placebo injection. Clones were sequenced by immunoSEQ multiplex PCR, and TCRdb holds only the in-frame ones, with some missing. This table has about 250,000 clones, roughly 86% appearing once. Comments on this clone: No antigen is known for it. One junction end does not reproduce the germline sequence, and a read error may be involved.

CDR3 length: 14 residues. Germline V lookup: CDR1 PRHDT, CDR2 FYEKMQ (reference sequence). Findings of the study overall: Non-spike TCR breadth did not differ much between vaccine and placebo recipients.

This clonotype originated in a person aged 18-65 years who received the Ad26.COV2.S COVID-19 vaccine or a placebo. The sample in question was peripheral blood, obtained in a trial of Ad26.COV2.S vaccine versus placebo. The rearrangement links TRBV13 to TRBJ1-5, with 7 bases identical to TRBD1. CDR3 amino acids: CASSLGQGNQPQHF. In DNA, the CDR3 is TGTGCCAGCAGCCTAGGACAGGGCAATCAGCCCCAGCATTTT.